Following are 26 T cell receptor beta chains from one sample sequenced in a study of T cells in Graves' hyperthyroidism and ophthalmopathy. It was RNA transcripts that yielded the amplified TCR beta CDR3 regions. During a first-round RT-PCR of the TCR CDR3, the HTBI primer set was used. TCRdb recomputed calls from the multiplex PCR reads with MiXCR, one row per CDR3 protein. Here the sample spans roughly 740,000 distinct CDR3 sequences, about a sixth being singletons. Sequencing used blood. Source of these receptors: a man aged 18 to 30 with Graves' hyperthyroidism.

The V and J genes are TRBV30 and TRBJ2-2, with TRBD2 matching 9 bases. From germline, CDR1 is GTSNPN and CDR2 SVGIG (reference sequence). The CDR3 consists of 18 residues. J lost 5 bases, V lost 4 bases, and 17 bases had no gene match. CDR3 DNA sequence: TGTGCCTGGAAAAGTATCTCTAGCGGGACTCCGGGGACCGGGGAGCTGTTTTTT. As protein: CAWKSISSGTPGTGELFF.

At least ten counts were recorded for this clonotype. The rearrangement joins TRBV3-1 to TRBJ2-7; D gene ambiguous. Looked up from germline, CDR1 is LGHDT and CDR2 is YNNKEL (reference sequence). The CDR3 length is 12 residues. Trimming shortened V by 1 base and J by 6 bases, and 7 bases separated the two germline ends. The CDR3 region is CASSQGRVEQYF. The CDR3 DNA reads TGTGCCAGCAGCCAAGGAAGAGTCGAGCAGTACTTC.

This chain links TRBV6-2 or TRBV6-3 with TRBJ2-2, with 8 nucleotides matching TRBD2. The V segment lost 11 bases and the J segment 6 bases; nucleotides outside the gene matches: 11. CDR3 length equals 14 residues. Germline-derived CDR1 and CDR2 are MNHEY and SVGEGT. CDR3: CAGGRAGVPGELFF. DNA for the CDR3: TGTGCCGGGGGGAGAGCGGGAGTTCCCGGGGAGCTGTTTTTT.

V gene TRBV30 combines with J gene TRBJ2-4; 7 bases fit TRBD2. CDR1 is GTSNPN and CDR2 is SVGIG in the germline V gene (reference sequence). The CDR3 consists of 16 residues. CDR3 nucleotides: TGTGCTTGTGGGCCTAGCGGAACCGCAGCCAAAAACATTCAGTACTTC. It encodes CACGPSGTAAKNIQYF.

Remarks on this clonotype: A much larger clone lies one base from this, so it may be a read error. This chain connects TRBV20-1 to TRBJ2-1; D call uncertain. V shed 0 bases and J shed 0 bases, with 12 bases lying between them. CDR1 DFQATT and CDR2 SNEGSKA come from the germline V gene (reference sequence). The CDR3 is 16 amino acids. As DNA, the CDR3 is TGCAGTGCTAGAGATGGAAGGGATGGCTCCTACAATGAGCAGTTCTTC. It is translated as CSARDGRDGSYNEQFF.

A remark on this clonotype: The germline gene is not matched at one end of the junction; a read error may be the cause. V is TRBV27 and J is TRBJ2-4, with D perhaps TRBD2 (7 bases). The CDR3 is 14 residues long. Germline V lookup: CDR1 MNHEY, CDR2 SMNVEV (reference sequence). CDR3 in amino acids: CASGRGGDLNTQYF. As DNA, the CDR3 is TGTGCCAGCGGGAGGGGGGGGGACCTAAACACTCAGTACTTC.

In this sample, this clonotype turned up many times. The chain uses TRBV6-2 or TRBV6-3 and TRBJ1-2; a weak D match, TRBD1 (5 bases). Germline loops: CDR1 MNHEY, CDR2 SVGEGT. The CDR3 extends over 13 amino acids. Trimming removed 6 bases from V and 8 bases from J, with 16 bases in between. CDR3 residues: CASRNPRGRGYTF. In nucleotides, the CDR3 is TGTGCCAGCAGAAACCCCCGGGGGAGAGGCTACACCTTC.

This clonotype was seen ten or more times. This chain connects TRBV6-1 to TRBJ2-7; TRBD2 is a possible D gene (6 bases). Between the trimmed V and J ends, which lost 8 bases and 5 bases, there was a span of 10 bases. This CDR3 has 11 residues. Germline V gives CDR1 MNHNS, CDR2 SASEGT. CDR3 nucleotide sequence: TGTGCCAGCGGTCGGGAGAACGAGCAGTACTTC. Its protein product is CASGRENEQYF.

This clonotype was observed a single time. J is TRBJ2-1 and V is TRBV20-1, with D uncertain. The CDR3 totals 14 residues. The germline V gene encodes CDR1 DFQATT and CDR2 SNEGSKA (reference sequence). Trimming stripped 3 bases from V and 6 bases from J, with 15 bases between. For the CDR3, the DNA is TGCAGTGCTAGTGGGCTAACGATTTTCAATGAGCAGTTCTTC. Protein sequence: CSASGLTIFNEQFF.

This clonotype came up a few times. V usage is TRBV5-4 and J usage is TRBJ2-1, with D possibly TRBD1 on 5 matching bases. The CDR3 loop spans 15 amino acids. Germline lookup yields CDR1 SGHNT and CDR2 YYREEE (reference sequence). V shed 6 bases and J shed 6 bases, with 19 bases lying between them. Here the CDR3 reads CASNRQGATSNEQFF. The CDR3 nucleotides are TGTGCCAGCAACCGACAAGGGGCAACCTCCAATGAGCAGTTCTTC.

This clonotype was counted many times. The V gene is TRBV27, the J gene TRBJ2-1; 7 bases match TRBD2. The V segment lost 5 bases and the J segment 6 bases; nucleotides outside the gene matches: 10. Germline assignment: CDR1 MNHEY and CDR2 SMNVEV (reference sequence). The CDR3 is 15 amino acids. CDR3 sequence: CASSPLGREINEQFF. The CDR3 DNA reads as TGTGCCAGCAGTCCTCTGGGGCGGGAGATCAATGAGCAGTTCTTC.

This clonotype was observed at least ten times. V usage is TRBV2 and J usage is TRBJ1-4; the D is unclear. Trimming removed 4 bases at V and 12 bases at J, with 12 bases between. CDR3 length equals 12 residues. Germline values: CDR1 SNHLY, CDR2 FYNNEI. CDR3 in amino acids: CASSVSMRQLFF. The CDR3 coding sequence is TGTGCCAGCAGTGTTAGTATGCGGCAACTGTTTTTT.

This clonotype was picked up a small number of times. The chain's CDR3 is CASSDDPEAFF. The CDR3 nucleotides read TGTGCCAGCAGTGACGACCCCGAAGCTTTCTTT. This chain joins TRBV6-1 and TRBJ1-1; unclear D gene. The germline V gene encodes CDR1 MNHNS and CDR2 SASEGT. There are 11 residues in the CDR3. The ends were cut back, 3 bases at V and 8 bases at J, with 7 bases in the middle.

This clonotype has just a few counts. This chain connects TRBV7-9 to TRBJ1-2; D uncertain. V was cut by 0 bases and J by 2 bases, with 10 bases left in between. In germline, CDR1 is SEHNR, CDR2 FQNEAQ (reference sequence). There are 15 residues in the CDR3. In nucleotides, the CDR3 is TGTGCCAGCAGCTTAGCTGGCGGATACAACTATGGCTACACCTTC. Amino acid sequence: CASSLAGGYNYGYTF.

V usage is TRBV10-3 and J usage is TRBJ2-3, with TRBD2 matching over 13 bases. V trimming: 6 bases; J trimming: 4 bases; junction bases outside the gene matches: 4. CDR1 is ENHRY, CDR2 SYGVKD, per germline. This CDR3 region has 15 residues. CDR3 DNA: TGTGCCATCAGGGTGACTAGCGGGGGGTCAGATACGCAGTATTTT. As protein: CAIRVTSGGSDTQYF.

This chain uses TRBV27 with TRBJ2-3; D is possibly TRBD1 (7 bases). Per germline, CDR1 MNHEY and CDR2 SMNVEV (reference sequence). Trimming removed 3 bases from V and 4 bases from J, with 17 bases in between. This CDR3 spans 16 amino acids. The CDR3 nucleotides are TGTGCCAGCAGTTTTGGTCAGGGGGGTTTCGCAGATACGCAGTATTTT. It translates to CASSFGQGGFADTQYF.

This clonotype was counted only a few times. The J gene is TRBJ1-1, the V gene TRBV5-1; D remains unclear. The length of the CDR3 is 15 residues. CDR1 SGHRS and CDR2 YFSETQ come from the germline V gene. The V end was cut by 0 bases, the J end by 4 bases, with 13 bases between. CDR3 coding DNA: TGCGCCAGCAGCTTGGATCTGAAAGTCTTCACTGAAGCTTTCTTT. This gives the protein CASSLDLKVFTEAFF.

The table lists this clonotype with a few counts. The chain carries TRBV28 and TRBJ1-2; perhaps TRBD1 as D (5 bases). CDR3 size: 12 residues. CDR1 MDHEN and CDR2 SYDVKM come from the germline V gene. The V end was cut by 7 bases, the J end by 4 bases, with 10 bases between. The DNA for the CDR3 is TGTGCCAGCACCGAAGACAGCTATGGCTACACCTTC. As protein: CASTEDSYGYTF.

This clonotype was seen repeatedly, ten times or more. The chain links TRBV24-1 to TRBJ2-3, with unresolved D. Trimming pared 0 bases from V and 1 base from J, leaving 4 bases between. CDR1 KGHDR and CDR2 SFDVKD come from the germline V gene. The CDR3 extends over 14 amino acids. The DNA for the CDR3 is TGTGCCACCAGTGATTTGGGGGGCACAGATACGCAGTATTTT. Protein: CATSDLGGTDTQYF.

V is TRBV10-3 and J is TRBJ1-1, with TRBD1 identical over 8 bases. J was trimmed by 4 bases and V by 6 bases; bases with no gene match: 7. This CDR3 spans 14 amino acids. Per the germline V gene, CDR1 is ENHRY and CDR2 is SYGVKD. Here the CDR3 reads CAISATDRGTEAFF. The CDR3 bases are TGTGCCATCAGCGCCACCGACAGGGGCACTGAAGCTTTCTTT.

On this clonotype itself: A much bigger clone sits one base away, suggesting this may be a read error. J is TRBJ2-2 and V is TRBV28; 14 bases align to TRBD2. The germline CDR1 and CDR2 sequences are MDHEN and SYDVKM. The CDR3 extends over 19 amino acids. The CDR3: CASSSPWTSGRTNTGELLF. The CDR3 nucleotides are TGTGCCAGCAGTTCACCTTGGACTAGCGGGAGGACGAACACCGGGGAGCTGCTTTTT.

This clonotype was counted only a few times. V is TRBV5-5 and J is TRBJ2-3, with TRBD1 matching 8 bases. The germline V gene has CDR1 SGHKS and CDR2 YYEKEE (reference sequence). This CDR3 has 16 amino acids. J was trimmed by 0 bases and V by 4 bases; bases with no gene match: 7. CDR3 in DNA: TGTGCCAGCAGCCTTCAGGGGGCACCTAGCACAGATACGCAGTATTTT. This codes for CASSLQGAPSTDTQYF.

The table lists this clonotype with many counts. The V and J genes are TRBV7-2 and TRBJ2-5, with 7 bases aligning to TRBD2. This CDR3 comprises 14 residues. V lost 5 bases and J lost 1; bases outside the gene matches: 4. The germline gives CDR1 SGHTA, CDR2 FQGNSA. The CDR3 DNA sequence: TGTGCCAGCAGCCCCCGGGGGGTCCAAGAGACCCAGTACTTC. Protein sequence: CASSPRGVQETQYF.

This clonotype was picked up a small number of times. The rearrangement joins TRBV6-6 to TRBJ1-4; tentative D call: TRBD1 (5 bases). CDR1 and CDR2 (germline): MNHNY, SVGAGI (reference sequence). This CDR3 is 18 amino acids long. V gave up 0 bases and J gave up 2 bases, with 16 bases separating them. CDR3 loop: CASSYSTLGRDTNEKLFF. The CDR3 DNA reads TGTGCCAGCAGTTACTCGACCCTGGGGAGGGACACTAATGAAAAACTGTTTTTT.

The chain recombines TRBV19 with TRBJ1-1; no firm D call. The CDR3 totals 13 residues. The V gene lost 3 bases and the J gene lost 8 bases, with 13 bases spanning the gap. The V gene's germline CDR1 is LNHDA and CDR2 SQIVND (reference sequence). For the CDR3, the DNA is TGTGCCAGTAGTATGGGTGTAGGAAACGAAGCTTTCTTT. Amino acid sequence: CASSMGVGNEAFF.

CDR3 residues: CASTTIGGDNEQFF. The CDR3 DNA follows: TGTGCCAGCACTACTATAGGCGGCGACAATGAGCAGTTCTTC. V usage is TRBV28 and J usage is TRBJ2-1; D is undetermined. The CDR3 spans 14 residues. Germline V CDR1 and CDR2: MDHEN, SYDVKM. Trimming stripped 7 bases from V and 5 bases from J, with 15 bases between.